A selection of T cell receptor beta chains follows, all from one sample in a study of blood T cell repertoires in COVID-19. Some clones are missing from TCRdb's copy, which holds only in-frame ones; the method was immunoSEQ multiplex PCR. The sample consists of 150,000 to 200,000 clones, around 74% of them appearing once. The source material was peripheral blood. These receptors were taken from a man aged 65-85 years with acute or convalescent COVID-19. CDR3s include the opening cysteine and the closing phenylalanine or tryptophan. The D gene is left open where the match is weak. Part of the rows lack a size; the others show once, few, many or a class for expanded clones.

cdr3_nt cdr3_aa v_call d_call clone_size j_call
TGCGCCAGCAGTCCTCAAACAGGGGGAAGGAAAGAGACCCAGTACTTC CASSPQTGGRKETQYF TRBV10-2 TRBD1 few TRBJ2-5
TGTGCCAGTAGTTCCGGGACTAGCGGATCAGATACGCAGTATTTT CASSSGTSGSDTQYF TRBV19 TRBD2 NA TRBJ2-3
TGCGCCAGCAGCCTGGACGCCAGGTTGAACATTCAGTACTTC CASSLDARLNIQYF TRBV5-1 NA NA TRBJ2-4
TGTGCCAGCAGCCTCCTGGTCGGGCTAGCGGGAGAATACAATGAGCAGTTCTTC CASSLLVGLAGEYNEQFF TRBV7-2 TRBD2 NA TRBJ2-1
TGTGCCAGCAGCAACCGGGACAGGTTTTTTGAGGGCTACACCTTC CASSNRDRFFEGYTF TRBV5-6 TRBD1 NA TRBJ1-2
TGTGCCAGCAGTCCCGGACAGGTACCGGGGAAGCTGTTTTTT CASSPGQVPGKLFF TRBV6-6 TRBD1 NA TRBJ2-2
TGTGCCAGCAGCCAAGGGACAGGGTCGGGCTACACCTTC CASSQGTGSGYTF TRBV3-1/TRBV3-2 TRBD1 NA TRBJ1-2
TGTGCCAGCAGAGCGACAGGGGCCACTGAAGCTTTCTTT CASRATGATEAFF TRBV6-4 TRBD1 many TRBJ1-1
TGTGCCAGCAGCCAAGCCTGGGACAGGGGTAACTATGGCTACACCTTC CASSQAWDRGNYGYTF TRBV3-1/TRBV3-2 TRBD1 NA TRBJ1-2
TGTGCCAGCAGCCATCCATCGGGGCAGGGGGCGAGCTCTGGAAACACCATATATTTT CASSHPSGQGASSGNTIYF TRBV4-2 TRBD1 once TRBJ1-3
TGTGCCAGCAGCATTCAGGGTACCAACTATGGCTACACCTTC CASSIQGTNYGYTF TRBV7-8 NA NA TRBJ1-2
TGTGCCAGCAGCGTATCGACTAGCGGGAGACGCACAGATACGCAGTATTTT CASSVSTSGRRTDTQYF TRBV9 TRBD2 NA TRBJ2-3
TGTGCCAGCTCACCACCGACTAGCGGGAGGGCTAATGAGCAGTTCTTC CASSPPTSGRANEQFF TRBV18 TRBD2 NA TRBJ2-1
TGCAGCGTTGCGGGGTCAGGAGGAAACACCATATATTTT CSVAGSGGNTIYF TRBV29-1 NA NA TRBJ1-3
TGTGCCATCTATGGGGGGACTAGCGGGAGGGGTTATTACGAGCAGTACTTC CAIYGGTSGRGYYEQYF TRBV4-2 TRBD2 NA TRBJ2-7
TGTGCCAGCAGCCCCCACGGGGGGACCTACACAGATACGCAGTATTTT CASSPHGGTYTDTQYF TRBV9 TRBD2 once TRBJ2-3
TGTGCCAGCAGTTTAGGACGGGGACAAGGGTTCAATCAGCCCCAGCATTTT CASSLGRGQGFNQPQHF TRBV27 NA NA TRBJ1-5
TGTGCCAGCAGCGATTTCGCTGGACAGGGTACGGGAGAGCAGTACTTC CASSDFAGQGTGEQYF TRBV7-2 TRBD1 NA TRBJ2-7
TGTGCCAGCAGTGACGGCCGGGGGGTTAATTCACCCCTCCACTTT CASSDGRGVNSPLHF TRBV25-1 NA NA TRBJ1-6
TGTGCCACCAGTGAACCACAGGGTATGGGGGAGACCCAGTACTTC CATSEPQGMGETQYF TRBV24-1 NA NA TRBJ2-5
TGTGCCAGCAGCCGGACCGTATTCGGGAGTCGCGTCAATGAGCAGTTCTTC CASSRTVFGSRVNEQFF TRBV7-9 NA once TRBJ2-1
TGCAGTGCTAGTAGAGGGACAGTAAACACTGAAGCTTTCTTT CSASRGTVNTEAFF TRBV20-1 TRBD1 few TRBJ1-1
TGTGCCAGCAGCTTCGGACAAAGGGGTGAAAAACTGTTTTTT CASSFGQRGEKLFF TRBV11-2 NA few TRBJ1-4
TGTGCCAGCAGCCACTCCGGGACAGGGTCCTACGAGCAGTACTTC CASSHSGTGSYEQYF TRBV16 TRBD1 NA TRBJ2-7
TGCGCCAGCAGCCAAGTATTTTCAGGGTCCGTCGATCAGCCCCAGCATTTT CASSQVFSGSVDQPQHF TRBV4-1 NA NA TRBJ1-5
TGTGCCAGCCGCCGGACGGGGGAACGGGACCGGGGGGCCAACGTCCTGACTTTC CASRRTGERDRGANVLTF TRBV7-2 NA NA TRBJ2-6
TGTGCCAGCAGTGCCCCGGGACAGGGGTCCTACGAGCAGTACTTC CASSAPGQGSYEQYF TRBV25-1 TRBD1 few TRBJ2-7
TGTGCCAGCAGCTTCCCGTTAGCGGGGTACACAGATACGCAGTATTTT CASSFPLAGYTDTQYF TRBV11-3 TRBD2 NA TRBJ2-3
TGTGCCAGCCGGGAGGGCAGGGGTTACGAGCAGTACTTC CASREGRGYEQYF TRBV5-8 TRBD2 NA TRBJ2-7
TGCGCCAGCAGAGGCAGGGGGGCCTCCCTACATAATTCACCCCTCCACTTT CASRGRGASLHNSPLHF TRBV10-1 TRBD1 NA TRBJ1-6
TGTGCCAGCAGCTTTGAGCGGGACCCCTACAATGAGCAGTTCTTC CASSFERDPYNEQFF TRBV5-4 TRBD2 NA TRBJ2-1
TGTGCCAGCAGCCTCGGTTCGGGAAACACCATATATTTT CASSLGSGNTIYF TRBV14 NA NA TRBJ1-3
TGTGCCAGCAGTGAATACACAGCTGCAACTAATGAAAAACTGTTTTTT CASSEYTAATNEKLFF TRBV6-1 NA NA TRBJ1-4
TGTGCCAGTAGTATAGGTAGCTCTAGCAATCAGCCCCAGCATTTT CASSIGSSSNQPQHF TRBV19 NA NA TRBJ1-5
TGTGCCAGCAGTTACTCGCCGGGACAGGGGACGAACACCATATATTTT CASSYSPGQGTNTIYF TRBV6-5 TRBD1 few TRBJ1-3
TGTGCCAGCAGCTTAGTTAGCGGGAGGTCTGGGGCCAACGTCCTGACTTTC CASSLVSGRSGANVLTF TRBV7-2 TRBD2 NA TRBJ2-6
TGTGCCAGCAGCTTGCTGACCGGGACACCTCGGGAGACCCAGTACTTC CASSLLTGTPRETQYF TRBV5-6 NA NA TRBJ2-5
TGTGCCAGCAGCCGACTAGCGGGAGCCTACAATGAGCAGTTCTTC CASSRLAGAYNEQFF TRBV14 TRBD2 NA TRBJ2-1
TGTGCCAGTAATACCGGTTCCTTCTCTGGAAACACCATATATTTT CASNTGSFSGNTIYF TRBV19 NA NA TRBJ1-3
TGTGCCAGCAGCGCTGACAGGAATCTGGATGGCTACACCTTC CASSADRNLDGYTF TRBV9 NA NA TRBJ1-2
TGTGCCAGCAGCAATGCTGGGGGGGTGGGCAATCAGCCCCAGCATTTT CASSNAGGVGNQPQHF TRBV7-9 NA NA TRBJ1-5
TGTGCCAGCCTCCGGGACAGGGGCCACGAGCAGTACTTC CASLRDRGHEQYF TRBV7-9 TRBD1 NA TRBJ2-7
TGTGCCAGCAGTTACCTCCGGACACAATCACCCCTCCACTTT CASSYLRTQSPLHF TRBV6-2/TRBV6-3 NA NA TRBJ1-6
TGTGCCAGCAGCCCCCGAACGGGACAGGTGGAAGATACGCAGTATTTT CASSPRTGQVEDTQYF TRBV11-1 TRBD1 NA TRBJ2-3
TGTGCCAGCAGTTACTCGACAGGGGGCGCATCTTACGAGCAGTACTTC CASSYSTGGASYEQYF TRBV6-5 TRBD1 NA TRBJ2-7
TGTGCCAGCAGCCACGACCGGGACAGGATCTCCGAGCAGTACTTC CASSHDRDRISEQYF TRBV11-3 TRBD1 NA TRBJ2-7
TGTGCCAGCGCCATCACCGGGACTAGCTTATCCACAGATACGCAGTATTTT CASAITGTSLSTDTQYF TRBV28 TRBD2 NA TRBJ2-3
TGTGCCAGCAGATCGTCCCCCGTCGGCAATGAGCAGTTCTTC CASRSSPVGNEQFF TRBV25-1 NA NA TRBJ2-1
TGCGCCAGCAGAACGGACAGGAACTCTGGAAACACCATATATTTT CASRTDRNSGNTIYF TRBV5-1 TRBD1 NA TRBJ1-3
TGTGCCAGCAGTCGGGGACTAGCGGGAGGGGTTGAGCAGTTCTTC CASSRGLAGGVEQFF TRBV11-3 TRBD2 NA TRBJ2-1
TGTGCCACCAGTGGCTCAGACGGGATTGGGCAGTTCTTC CATSGSDGIGQFF TRBV24-1 NA NA TRBJ2-1
TGTGCCAGCAGTGCCCCTAGCGGGAGTTGGTACAATGAGCAGTTCTTC CASSAPSGSWYNEQFF TRBV6-1 TRBD2 NA TRBJ2-1